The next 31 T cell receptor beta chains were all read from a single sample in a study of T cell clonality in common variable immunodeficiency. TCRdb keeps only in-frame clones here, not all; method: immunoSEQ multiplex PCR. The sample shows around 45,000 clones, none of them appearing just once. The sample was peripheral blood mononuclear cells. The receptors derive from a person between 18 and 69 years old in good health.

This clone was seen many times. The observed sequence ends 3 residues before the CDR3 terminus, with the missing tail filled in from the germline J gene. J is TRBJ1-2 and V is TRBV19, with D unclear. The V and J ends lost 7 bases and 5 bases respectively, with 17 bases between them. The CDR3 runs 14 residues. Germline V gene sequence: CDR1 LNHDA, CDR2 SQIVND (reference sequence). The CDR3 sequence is CASISAGSWYGYTF. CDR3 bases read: TGTGCCAGTATCTCTGCGGGATCATGGTATGGC. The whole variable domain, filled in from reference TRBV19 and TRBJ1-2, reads DGGITQSPKYLFRKEGQNVTLSCEQNLNHDAMYWYRQDPGQGLRLIYYSQIVNDFQKGDIAEGYSVSREKKESFPLTVTSAQKNPTAFYLCASISAGSWYGYTFGSGTRLTVV.

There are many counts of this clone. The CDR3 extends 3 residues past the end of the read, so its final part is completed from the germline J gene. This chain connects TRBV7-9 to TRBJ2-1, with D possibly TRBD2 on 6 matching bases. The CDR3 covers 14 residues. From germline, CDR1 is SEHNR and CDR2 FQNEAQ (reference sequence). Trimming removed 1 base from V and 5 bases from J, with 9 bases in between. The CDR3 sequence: CASSLVRLDNEQFF. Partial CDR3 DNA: TGTGCCAGCAGCTTAGTACGACTAGACAATGAG.

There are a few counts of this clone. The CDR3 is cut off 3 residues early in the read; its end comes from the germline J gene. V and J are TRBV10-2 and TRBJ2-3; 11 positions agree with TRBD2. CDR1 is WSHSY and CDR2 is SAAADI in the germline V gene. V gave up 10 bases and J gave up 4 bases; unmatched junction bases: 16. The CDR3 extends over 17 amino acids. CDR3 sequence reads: CATTPWASGGRADTQYF. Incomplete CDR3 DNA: TGCGCCACCACGCCTTGGGCTAGCGGGGGGAGGGCAGATACG.

Incomplete CDR3 DNA: TGTGCCATCAGTGCGGGGGACAGGGGGCTCAATGAG. Amino acids: CAISAGDRGLNE. The entire CDR3 protein is CAISAGDRGLNEQFF. This sequence joins TRBV10-3 and TRBJ2-1; 12 positions agree with TRBD1. The missing CDR3 end, 3 residues past where the read stops, is filled in from the germline J gene. The CDR3 has 15 amino acids. Germline trimming cut 4 bases from V and 6 bases from J; bases unmatched to any gene: 4. Germline V gene sequence: CDR1 ENHRY, CDR2 SYGVKD.

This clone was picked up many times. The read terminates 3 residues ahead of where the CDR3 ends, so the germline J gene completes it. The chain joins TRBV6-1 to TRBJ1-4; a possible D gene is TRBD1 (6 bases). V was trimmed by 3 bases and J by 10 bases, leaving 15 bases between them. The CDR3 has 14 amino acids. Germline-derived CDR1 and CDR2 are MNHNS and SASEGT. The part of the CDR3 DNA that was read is TGTGCCAGCAGTGATGTCAGGTCAGGGGCAAAA. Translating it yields CASSDVRSGAK. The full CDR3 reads CASSDVRSGAKLFF.

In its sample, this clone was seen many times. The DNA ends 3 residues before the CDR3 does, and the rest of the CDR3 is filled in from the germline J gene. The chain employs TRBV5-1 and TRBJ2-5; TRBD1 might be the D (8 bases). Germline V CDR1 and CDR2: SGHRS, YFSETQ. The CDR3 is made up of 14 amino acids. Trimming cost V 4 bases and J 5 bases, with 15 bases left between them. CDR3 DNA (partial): TGCGCCAGCAGCCAGGGGGCCGGGGGGGAGACC. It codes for CASSQGAGGET. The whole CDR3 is CASSQGAGGETQYF.

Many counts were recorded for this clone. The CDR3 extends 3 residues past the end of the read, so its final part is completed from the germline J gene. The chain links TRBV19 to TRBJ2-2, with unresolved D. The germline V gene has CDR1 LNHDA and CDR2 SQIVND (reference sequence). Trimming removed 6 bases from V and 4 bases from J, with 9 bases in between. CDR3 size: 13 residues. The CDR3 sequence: CASSFQITGELFF. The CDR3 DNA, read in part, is TGTGCCAGTAGCTTCCAGATCACCGGGGAG.

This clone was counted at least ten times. The CDR3 bases that were read are TGCGCCAGCAGCCAAGAGACAGGGTATAGCAATCAGCCC. This gives the protein CASSQETGYSNQP. The whole CDR3 is CASSQETGYSNQPQHF. This chain links TRBV4-1 with TRBJ1-5, with 7 bases aligning to TRBD1. The read gets to within 3 residues of the CDR3 end, and the germline J gene fills in the rest. CDR1 is MGHRA and CDR2 is YSYEKL in the germline V gene. V gave up 0 bases and J gave up 0 bases; unmatched junction bases: 2. The CDR3 covers 16 residues.

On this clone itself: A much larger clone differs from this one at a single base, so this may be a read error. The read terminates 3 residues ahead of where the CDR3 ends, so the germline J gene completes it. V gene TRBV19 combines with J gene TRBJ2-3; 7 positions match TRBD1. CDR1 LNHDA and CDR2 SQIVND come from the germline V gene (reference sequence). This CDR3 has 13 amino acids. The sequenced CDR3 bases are TGTGCCAGTAGTTCCAACGACAGGGTTCCG. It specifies CASSSNDRVP. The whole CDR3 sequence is CASSSNDRVPQYF.

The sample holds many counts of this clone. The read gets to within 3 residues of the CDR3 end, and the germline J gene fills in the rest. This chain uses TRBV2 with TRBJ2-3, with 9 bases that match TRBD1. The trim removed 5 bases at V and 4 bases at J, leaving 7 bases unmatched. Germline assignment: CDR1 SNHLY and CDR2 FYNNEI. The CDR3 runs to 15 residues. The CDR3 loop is CASSPGTGRSDTQYF. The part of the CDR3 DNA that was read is TGTGCCAGCAGTCCCGGGACAGGGCGCTCAGATACG.

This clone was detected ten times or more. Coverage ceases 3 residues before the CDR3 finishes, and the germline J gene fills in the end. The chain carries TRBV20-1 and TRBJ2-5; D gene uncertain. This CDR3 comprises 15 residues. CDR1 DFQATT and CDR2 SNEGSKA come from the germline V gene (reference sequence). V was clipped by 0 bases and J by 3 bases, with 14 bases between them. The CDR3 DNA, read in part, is TGCAGTGCTAGAGATCTTCGGCAGGTGGAAGAGACC. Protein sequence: CSARDLRQVEET. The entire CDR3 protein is CSARDLRQVEETQYF.

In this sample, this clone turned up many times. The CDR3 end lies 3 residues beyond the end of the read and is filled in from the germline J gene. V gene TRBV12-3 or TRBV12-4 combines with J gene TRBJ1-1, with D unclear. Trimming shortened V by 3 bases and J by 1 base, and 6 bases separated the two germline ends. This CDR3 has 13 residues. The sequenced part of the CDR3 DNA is TGTGCCAGCAGTTTTCGGGGGAACACTGAA. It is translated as CASSFRGNTE. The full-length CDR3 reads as CASSFRGNTEAFF.

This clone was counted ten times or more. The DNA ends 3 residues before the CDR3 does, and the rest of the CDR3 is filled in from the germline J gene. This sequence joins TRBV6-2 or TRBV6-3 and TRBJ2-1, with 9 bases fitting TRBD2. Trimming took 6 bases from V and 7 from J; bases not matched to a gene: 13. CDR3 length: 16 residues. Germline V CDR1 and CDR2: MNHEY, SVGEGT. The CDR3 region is CASSLAGGLGPNEQFF. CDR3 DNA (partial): TGTGCCAGCAGCCTGGCGGGGGGGCTGGGCCCGAATGAG.

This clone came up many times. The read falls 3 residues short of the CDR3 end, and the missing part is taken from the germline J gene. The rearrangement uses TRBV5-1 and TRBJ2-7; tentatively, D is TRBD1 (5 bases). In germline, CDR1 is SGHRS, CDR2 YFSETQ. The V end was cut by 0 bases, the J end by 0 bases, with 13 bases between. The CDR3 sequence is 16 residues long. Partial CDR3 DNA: TGCGCCAGCAGCTTGGGACAGTCCACCAGCTCCTACGAG. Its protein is CASSLGQSTSSYE. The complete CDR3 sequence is CASSLGQSTSSYEQYF.

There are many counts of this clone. Partial CDR3 DNA: TGCGCCAGCAGCGCTCAGATCCCAGATACG. Protein product: CASSAQIPDT. The full CDR3 protein reads CASSAQIPDTQYF. This chain joins TRBV4-1 and TRBJ2-3; D gene ambiguous. Sequencing ends 3 residues short of the CDR3 end; the germline J gene provides the rest. The germline V gene has CDR1 MGHRA and CDR2 YSYEKL. Trimming took off 5 bases at V and 4 bases at J, with 10 bases between the two ends. This CDR3 is built from 13 residues.

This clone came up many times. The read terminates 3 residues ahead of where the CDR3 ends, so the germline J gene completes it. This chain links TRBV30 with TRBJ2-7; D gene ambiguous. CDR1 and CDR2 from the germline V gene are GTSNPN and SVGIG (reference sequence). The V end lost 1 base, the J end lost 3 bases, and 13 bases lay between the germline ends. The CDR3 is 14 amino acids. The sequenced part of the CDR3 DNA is TGTGCCTGGAGTGACACCAGGAGAAGCTACGAG. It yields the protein CAWSDTRRSYE. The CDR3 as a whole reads CAWSDTRRSYEQYF.

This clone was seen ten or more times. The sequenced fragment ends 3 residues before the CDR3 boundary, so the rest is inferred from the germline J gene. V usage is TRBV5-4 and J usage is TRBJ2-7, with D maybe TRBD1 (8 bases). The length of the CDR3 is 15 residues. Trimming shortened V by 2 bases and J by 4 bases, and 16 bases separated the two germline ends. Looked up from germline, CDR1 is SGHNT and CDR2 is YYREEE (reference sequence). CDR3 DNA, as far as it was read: TGTGCCAGCAGCTTCGGGGGGCAGGGGGCTTACGAG. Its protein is CASSFGGQGAYE. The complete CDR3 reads CASSFGGQGAYEQYF.

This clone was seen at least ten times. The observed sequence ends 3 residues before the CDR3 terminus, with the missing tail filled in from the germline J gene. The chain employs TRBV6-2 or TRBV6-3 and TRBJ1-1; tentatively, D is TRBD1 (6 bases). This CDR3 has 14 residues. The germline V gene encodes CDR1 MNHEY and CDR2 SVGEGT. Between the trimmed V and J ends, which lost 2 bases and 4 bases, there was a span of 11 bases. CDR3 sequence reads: CASSYSRGSTEAFF. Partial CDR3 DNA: TGTGCCAGCAGTTACAGCAGGGGTAGCACTGAA.

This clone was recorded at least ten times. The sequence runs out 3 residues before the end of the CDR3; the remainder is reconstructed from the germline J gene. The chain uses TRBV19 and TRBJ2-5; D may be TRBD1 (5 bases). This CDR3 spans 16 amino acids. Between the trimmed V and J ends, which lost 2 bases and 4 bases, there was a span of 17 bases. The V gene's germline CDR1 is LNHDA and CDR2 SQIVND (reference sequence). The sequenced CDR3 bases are TGTGCCAGTAGTATACTAACTGGGCAGGGAACAGAGACC. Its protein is CASSILTGQGTET. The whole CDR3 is CASSILTGQGTETQYF.

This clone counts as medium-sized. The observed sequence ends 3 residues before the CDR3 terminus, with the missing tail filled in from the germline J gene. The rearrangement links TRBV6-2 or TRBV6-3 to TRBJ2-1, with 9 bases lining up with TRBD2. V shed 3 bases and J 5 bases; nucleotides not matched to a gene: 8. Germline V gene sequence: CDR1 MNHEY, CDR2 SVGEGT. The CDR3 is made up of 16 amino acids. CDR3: CASSYVAGGLNNEQFF. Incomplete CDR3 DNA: TGTGCCAGCAGTTATGTGGCGGGGGGGCTTAACAATGAG.

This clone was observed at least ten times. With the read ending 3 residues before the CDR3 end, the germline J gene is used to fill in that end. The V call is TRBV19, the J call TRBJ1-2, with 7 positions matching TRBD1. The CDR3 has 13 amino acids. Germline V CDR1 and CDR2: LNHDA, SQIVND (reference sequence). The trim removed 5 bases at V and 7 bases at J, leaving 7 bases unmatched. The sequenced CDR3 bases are TGTGCCAGTAGTCTCTGGACAGGACCTGGC. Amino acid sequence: CASSLWTGPG. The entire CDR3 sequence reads CASSLWTGPGYTF.

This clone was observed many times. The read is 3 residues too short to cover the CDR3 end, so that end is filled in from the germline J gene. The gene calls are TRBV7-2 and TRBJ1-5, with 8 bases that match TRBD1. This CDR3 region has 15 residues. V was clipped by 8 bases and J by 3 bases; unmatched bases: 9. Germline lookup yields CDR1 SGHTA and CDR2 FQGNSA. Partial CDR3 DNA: TGTGCCAGCGGTCGACAGGGGTTCAACAATCAGCCC. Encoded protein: CASGRQGFNNQP. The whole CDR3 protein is CASGRQGFNNQPQHF.

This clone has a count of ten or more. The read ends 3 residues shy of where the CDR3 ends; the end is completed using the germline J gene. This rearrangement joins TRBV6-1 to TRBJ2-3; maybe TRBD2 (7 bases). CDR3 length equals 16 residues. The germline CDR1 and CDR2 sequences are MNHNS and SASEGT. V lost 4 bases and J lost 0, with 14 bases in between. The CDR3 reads CASSGVRGASTDTQYF. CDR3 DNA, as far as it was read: TGTGCCAGCAGTGGGGTACGGGGGGCGAGCACAGATACG.

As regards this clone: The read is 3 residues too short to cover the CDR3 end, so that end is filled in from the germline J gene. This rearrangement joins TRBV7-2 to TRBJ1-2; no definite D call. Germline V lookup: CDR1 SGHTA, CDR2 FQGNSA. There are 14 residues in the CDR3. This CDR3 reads CASSQRRPTDTYTF. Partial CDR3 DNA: TGTGCCAGCAGCCAAAGGAGGCCCACAGATACC.

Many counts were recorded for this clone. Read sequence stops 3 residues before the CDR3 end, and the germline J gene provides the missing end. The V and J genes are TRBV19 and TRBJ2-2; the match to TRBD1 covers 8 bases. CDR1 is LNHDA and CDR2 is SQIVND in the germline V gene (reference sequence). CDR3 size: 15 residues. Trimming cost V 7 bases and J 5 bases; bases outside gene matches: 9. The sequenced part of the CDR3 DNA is TGTGCCAGTAACAATCAGGGGGCGCGGACCGGGGAG. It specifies CASNNQGARTGE. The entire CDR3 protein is CASNNQGARTGELFF.

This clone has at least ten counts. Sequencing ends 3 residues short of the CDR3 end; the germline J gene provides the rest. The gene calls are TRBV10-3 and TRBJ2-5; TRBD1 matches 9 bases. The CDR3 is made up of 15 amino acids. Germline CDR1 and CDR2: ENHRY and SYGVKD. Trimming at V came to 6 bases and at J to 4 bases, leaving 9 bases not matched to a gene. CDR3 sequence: CAISPDRGGAETQYF. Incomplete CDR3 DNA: TGTGCCATCAGCCCGGACAGGGGAGGAGCAGAGACC.

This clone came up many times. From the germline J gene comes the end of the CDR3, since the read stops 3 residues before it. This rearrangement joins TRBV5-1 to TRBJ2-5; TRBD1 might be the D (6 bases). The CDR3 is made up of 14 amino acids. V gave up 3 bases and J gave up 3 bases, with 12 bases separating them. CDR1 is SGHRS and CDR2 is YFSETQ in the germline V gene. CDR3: CASSYRTDEETQYF. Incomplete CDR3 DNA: TGCGCCAGCAGCTACCGGACAGATGAAGAGACC.

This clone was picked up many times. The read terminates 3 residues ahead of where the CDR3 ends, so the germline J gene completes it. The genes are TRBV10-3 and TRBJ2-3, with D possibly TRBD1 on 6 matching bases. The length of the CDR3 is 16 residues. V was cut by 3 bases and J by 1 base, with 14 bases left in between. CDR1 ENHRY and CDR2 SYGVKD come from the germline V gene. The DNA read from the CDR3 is TGTGCCATCAGTGAAGGGGACAACCCACGCACAGATACG. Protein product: CAISEGDNPRTDT. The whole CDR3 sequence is CAISEGDNPRTDTQYF.

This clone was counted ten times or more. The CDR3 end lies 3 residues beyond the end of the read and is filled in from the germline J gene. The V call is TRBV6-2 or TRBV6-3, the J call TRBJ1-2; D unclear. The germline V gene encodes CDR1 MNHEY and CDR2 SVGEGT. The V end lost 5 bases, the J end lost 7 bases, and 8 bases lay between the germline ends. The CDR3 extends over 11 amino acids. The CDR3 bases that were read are TGTGCCAGCAGTCCCCTCCGTGGC. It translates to CASSPLRG. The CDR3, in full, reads CASSPLRGYTF.

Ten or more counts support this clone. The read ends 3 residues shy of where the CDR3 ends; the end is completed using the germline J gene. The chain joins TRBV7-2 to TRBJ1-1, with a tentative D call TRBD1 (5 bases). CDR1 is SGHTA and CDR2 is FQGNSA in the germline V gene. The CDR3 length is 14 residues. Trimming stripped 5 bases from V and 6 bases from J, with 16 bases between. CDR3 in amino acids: CASSGLGGGAEAFF. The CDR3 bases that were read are TGTGCCAGCAGCGGGCTGGGGGGAGGGGCTGAA.

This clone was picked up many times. CDR3 residues: CASRPGQENTIYF. Partial CDR3 DNA: TGCGCCAGCAGACCGGGACAGGAGAACACC. This chain links TRBV5-1 with TRBJ1-3; 8 positions agree with TRBD1. The read falls 3 residues short of the CDR3 end, and the missing part is taken from the germline J gene. V lost 5 bases and J lost 7; bases outside the gene matches: 5. Germline-derived CDR1 and CDR2 are SGHRS and YFSETQ. The CDR3 consists of 13 residues.